This T cell receptor (beta chain) stems from a study of TIL therapy for anti-PD-1-resistant metastatic lung cancer. Study-level information: Tumors had a median PD-L1 proportion score of 6%.

Germline V gene sequence: CDR1 KGHSH, CDR2 LQKENI. The CDR3 is made up of 15 amino acids. V shed 4 bases, J shed 4 bases, and the junction held 7 bases outside the gene matches. Time point reported: pre-treatment sample, taken before nivolumab and TIL therapy. The immunoSEQ assay was v3. Only in-frame clones appear in the TCRdb table, and some are missing; sequencing was by immunoSEQ multiplex PCR. The sample lists 50,000 or so clones; around 80% were seen once. The chain is built from TRBV18 and TRBJ2-7; TRBD1 agrees at 10 bases. The material sequenced was blood, taken at baseline. The receptor's source is a woman aged 30 to 85 with non-small cell lung cancer. The DNA for the CDR3 is TGTGCCAGCTCACAAGGGACAGGGGACTTGTACGAGCAGTACTTC. Translation: CASSQGTGDLYEQYF.